Reported below is one TCR beta chain. At the DNA level, this CDR3 is encoded by other sequences in the same sample as well. The ends lost 8 bases at V and 0 bases at J; junction bases unmatched: 5. Germline V gives CDR1 SNHLY, CDR2 FYNNEI. The CDR3 totals 14 residues. Data came from immunoSEQ multiplex PCR; TCRdb stores just in-frame clones and leaves some out. This sample has some 270,000 clones; 89% occur once, and the top ten carry 4% to 5%. The sample is drawn from a study of blood T cell repertoires in COVID-19. Overall study context: PBMCs, B-cell-depleted T cells, or T cells provided the cDNA or gDNA that made up the material.

This TCR was recovered from a woman aged 40 to 50 who had recovered from COVID-19. This sequence joins TRBV2 and TRBJ2-5, with 8 bases fitting TRBD2. The sequencing sample was made of peripheral blood. Written as DNA, the CDR3 is TGTGCCAGCGGCGGGGGGACGTACCAAGAGACCCAGTACTTC. It codes for CASGGGTYQETQYF.